Shown below are 20 T cell receptor beta chains from a single sample sequenced in a study of blood T cell repertoires in COVID-19. This table comes from immunoSEQ multiplex PCR, and its TCRdb copy is limited to in-frame clones, with some not included. This sample has about 83,000 clones, with about 85% found just once. Source material: peripheral blood. Receptors originate from a woman aged 45-60 years with active or convalescent COVID-19.

V and J are TRBV7-2 and TRBJ2-3; D is ambiguous. Germline-derived CDR1 and CDR2 are SGHTA and FQGNSA. V was pared by 6 bases and J by 0 bases, with 16 bases between. CDR3 length: 16 amino acids. Written as DNA, the CDR3 is TGTGCCAGCAGACCTCCGGGTACCGCTAGCACAGATACGCAGTATTTT. Its translation: CASRPPGTASTDTQYF.

The V gene is TRBV6-5, the J gene TRBJ2-7; weak D call: TRBD1 (6 bases). Germline V gives CDR1 MNHEY, CDR2 SVGAGI. V lost 0 bases, J lost 7 bases, and 13 bases lay in between. This CDR3 comprises 14 residues. CDR3 sequence reads: CASSYSRGNGEQYF. The CDR3 nucleotides read TGTGCCAGCAGTTACTCGAGGGGGAATGGGGAGCAGTACTTC.

This clone was observed once. This chain links TRBV7-9 with TRBJ2-3; maybe TRBD2 (7 bases). Between the trimmed V and J ends, which lost 5 bases and 1 base, there was a span of 16 bases. Germline lookup yields CDR1 SEHNR and CDR2 FQNEAQ (reference sequence). The CDR3 runs to 16 residues. This CDR3 is CASSRRGGVGTDTQYF. The CDR3 DNA reads as TGTGCCAGCAGCCGAAGGGGGGGAGTGGGCACAGATACGCAGTATTTT.

The chain combines TRBV15 with TRBJ2-5; D is possibly TRBD1 (6 bases). The CDR3 runs 15 residues. The V end was cut by 0 bases, the J end by 5 bases, with 13 bases between. Per germline, CDR1 LNHNV and CDR2 YYDKDF (reference sequence). CDR3 coding DNA: TGTGCCACCAGCAGAGATTTAGGACAGTTTGAGACCCAGTACTTC. Protein sequence: CATSRDLGQFETQYF.

The chain carries TRBV2 and TRBJ2-7; TRBD1 aligns across 7 bases. V was pared by 6 bases and J by 1 base, with 9 bases of the junction left unmatched. CDR1 is SNHLY, CDR2 FYNNEI, per germline. This CDR3 comprises 15 residues. The CDR3 sequence is CASSVRDSPSYEQYF. The CDR3 bases are TGTGCCAGCAGCGTCAGGGACAGCCCGTCCTACGAGCAGTACTTC.

V usage is TRBV4-2 and J usage is TRBJ2-1, with D possibly TRBD2 on 6 matching bases. Trimming took 5 bases from V and 2 from J, leaving 19 bases between them. Germline V lookup: CDR1 LGHNA, CDR2 YNFKEQ. The CDR3 runs 17 residues. The DNA for the CDR3 is TGTGCCAGCAGCTCACGACCCGGGACTTCACCCTACAATGAGCAGTTCTTC. Protein sequence: CASSSRPGTSPYNEQFF.

The chain uses TRBV7-9 and TRBJ1-1; 10 bases are shared with TRBD1. The germline gives CDR1 SEHNR, CDR2 FQNEAQ (reference sequence). J was trimmed by 10 bases and V by 1 base; bases with no gene match: 12. The CDR3 spans 16 residues. The CDR3 reads CASSLGKGTGEAGAFF. The CDR3 bases are TGTGCCAGCAGCTTAGGGAAAGGGACAGGGGAGGCGGGAGCTTTCTTT.

The J gene is TRBJ1-6, the V gene TRBV11-2, with D uncertain. The CDR3 totals 19 residues. CDR1 SGHAT and CDR2 FQNNGV come from the germline V gene. Trimming removed 8 bases at V and 1 base at J, with 24 bases between. The CDR3 loop reads CASATSEVDLSSYNSPLHF. CDR3 DNA sequence: TGTGCCAGCGCAACGTCCGAGGTTGACCTATCTTCCTATAATTCACCCCTCCACTTT.

This clone has only one observation. The V and J genes are TRBV19 and TRBJ1-1; TRBD1 agrees at 8 bases. The junction had 4 bases not matched to a gene; V was cut back by 4 bases and J by 0 bases. This CDR3 contains 15 residues. Germline V gives CDR1 LNHDA, CDR2 SQIVND (reference sequence). The CDR3 DNA sequence: TGTGCCAGTAGTACGCAGGGGGCGCTGAACACTGAAGCTTTCTTT. Its protein is CASSTQGALNTEAFF.

The chain carries TRBV18 and TRBJ1-5; 7 bases match TRBD1. The CDR3 is made up of 15 amino acids. V gave up 4 bases and J gave up 3 bases; unmatched junction bases: 6. CDR1 is KGHSH, CDR2 LQKENI, per germline. CDR3 nucleotide sequence: TGTGCCAGCTCACAGGGGGCCGTGGTCAATCAGCCCCAGCATTTT. Encoded protein: CASSQGAVVNQPQHF.

With respect to this clone: This sample includes further DNA sequences coding for the same CDR3. The chain combines TRBV19 with TRBJ2-7; TRBD1 might be the D (8 bases). The ends were cut back, 5 bases at V and 1 base at J, with 12 bases in the middle. The CDR3 is 14 amino acids. CDR1 LNHDA and CDR2 SQIVND come from the germline V gene (reference sequence). In DNA form, the CDR3 reads TGTGCCAGTAGTGCACAGGGGGGGTCCTACGAGCAGTACTTC. Translated: CASSAQGGSYEQYF.

The chain has TRBV7-5 and TRBJ1-4; TRBD1 was called by the table and not checked on the DNA. TRBV7-5 is reported as a pseudogene. The CDR3 extends over 18 amino acids. CDR3 sequence: CVRSLKPTTDETNEKLFF. For the CDR3, the DNA is TGTGTCAGAAGCCTGAAACCGACGACAGATGAAACTAATGAAAAACTGTTTTTT.

The CDR3, as DNA: TGCGCCAGCAGCCAAGATCGGAGTGGAGCCTACGAGCAGTACTTC. Translation gives CASSQDRSGAYEQYF. The chain couples TRBV4-3 to TRBJ2-7, with D hard to call. Trimming took off 0 bases at V and 2 bases at J, with 11 bases between the two ends. This CDR3 contains 15 residues. CDR1 and CDR2 from the germline V gene are LGHNA and YSLEER.

This clone has only a few counts. The chain couples TRBV27 to TRBJ2-7; no reliable D call. V lost 3 bases, J lost 5 bases, and 11 bases lay in between. The CDR3 spans 13 residues. Germline CDR1 is MNHEY and CDR2 is SMNVEV (reference sequence). The CDR3 here is CASSLGVLNEQYF. DNA of the CDR3: TGTGCCAGCAGTTTGGGCGTGTTGAACGAGCAGTACTTC.

Turning to this clone: One end of the junction does not line up with germline, which may come from a read error. The rearrangement links TRBV15 to TRBJ1-2; tentatively, D is TRBD1 (5 bases). This CDR3 has 12 residues. Germline V gene data show CDR1 as LNHNV and CDR2 as YYDKDF (reference sequence). CDR3 sequence (DNA): TGTGCCACCAGCAGGGCAGGCCGGGACTCACTCTTC. Residues: CATSRAGRDSLF. The variable domain in full, completed from reference TRBV15 and TRBJ1-2, reads DAMVIQNPRYQVTQFGKPVTLSCSQTLNHNVMYWYQQKSSQAPKLLFHYYDKDFNNEADTPDNFQSRRPNTSFCFLDIRSPGLGDTAMYLCATSRAGRDSLFGSGTRLTVV.

The chain carries TRBV27 and TRBJ1-1; D is possibly TRBD1 (5 bases). Germline CDR1 is MNHEY and CDR2 is SMNVEV (reference sequence). This CDR3 comprises 14 residues. V shed 8 bases and J shed 1 base, with 14 bases lying between them. In nucleotides, the CDR3 is TGTGCCAGCCGCTACCAGGGAGGGAACACTGAAGCTTTCTTT. It is translated as CASRYQGGNTEAFF.

V and J are TRBV2 and TRBJ2-7; possible D gene TRBD1, 5 bases. The germline gives CDR1 SNHLY, CDR2 FYNNEI. The CDR3 loop spans 16 amino acids. V lost 1 base and J 0 bases, leaving 13 bases between the germline ends. CDR3 sequence (DNA): TGTGCCAGCAGTGAAGAGGCGACAGAACTCTCCTACGAGCAGTACTTC. Encoded protein: CASSEEATELSYEQYF.

The chain combines TRBV30 with TRBJ1-3; no definite D call. With 0 bases removed from V and 2 bases from J, the gap between germline ends came to 5 bases. This CDR3 is 13 amino acids long. CDR1 is GTSNPN, CDR2 SVGIG, per germline (reference sequence). This CDR3 is CAWSVTAGNTIYF. The CDR3 DNA sequence: TGTGCCTGGAGTGTAACGGCTGGAAACACCATATATTTT.

CDR3 sequence: CAGIRDNSYEQYF. Written as DNA, the CDR3 is TGTGCTGGAATCAGGGACAACTCCTACGAGCAGTACTTC. This sequence joins TRBV30 and TRBJ2-7; TRBD1 might be the D (6 bases). This CDR3 comprises 13 residues. From germline, CDR1 is GTSNPN and CDR2 SVGIG (reference sequence).

V gene TRBV20-1 combines with J gene TRBJ2-7; D remains ambiguous. Per germline, CDR1 DFQATT and CDR2 SNEGSKA (reference sequence). V was pared by 3 bases and J by 4 bases, with 10 bases between. The CDR3 is made up of 12 amino acids. The CDR3, as DNA: TGCAGTGCTAGTCCCGTTCTTTACGAGCAGTACTTC. Translated, it gives CSASPVLYEQYF.